This T cell receptor (beta chain) was captured in a study of T-cell reconstitution after alpha-beta-depleted transplantation in children. This clonotype was observed at least ten times. A library of TCRbeta sequences, prepared with unique molecular identifiers, was generated. A single record per CDR3 protein comes from TCRdb applying MiXCR to the PCR reads. The data contain 190,000 or so distinct CDR3 sequences, around 7% of them singletons. The sample consisted of PBMCs from the stem cell graft donor, taken from the stem cell graft. The receptor was isolated from a human donor who donated a stem cell graft to a child with Wiskott-Aldrich syndrome.

CDR3 sequence (DNA): TGCAGCCCTCAGGTGGGCTTAGGAGAAGCTTTCTTT. Translation: CSPQVGLGEAFF. The V call is TRBV29-1, the J call TRBJ1-1; D gene unclear. The CDR3 has 12 residues. V was cut by 8 bases and J by 8 bases, with 18 bases left in between. Germline V gene lookup returns CDR1 SQVTM and CDR2 ANQGSEA. Full variable domain (remainder filled in from reference TRBV29-1 and TRBJ1-1): SAVISQKPSRDICQRGTSLTIQCQVDSQVTMMFWYRQQPGQSLTLIATANQGSEATYESGFVIDKFPISRPNLTFSTLTVSNMSPEDSSIYLCSPQVGLGEAFFGQGTRLTVV.